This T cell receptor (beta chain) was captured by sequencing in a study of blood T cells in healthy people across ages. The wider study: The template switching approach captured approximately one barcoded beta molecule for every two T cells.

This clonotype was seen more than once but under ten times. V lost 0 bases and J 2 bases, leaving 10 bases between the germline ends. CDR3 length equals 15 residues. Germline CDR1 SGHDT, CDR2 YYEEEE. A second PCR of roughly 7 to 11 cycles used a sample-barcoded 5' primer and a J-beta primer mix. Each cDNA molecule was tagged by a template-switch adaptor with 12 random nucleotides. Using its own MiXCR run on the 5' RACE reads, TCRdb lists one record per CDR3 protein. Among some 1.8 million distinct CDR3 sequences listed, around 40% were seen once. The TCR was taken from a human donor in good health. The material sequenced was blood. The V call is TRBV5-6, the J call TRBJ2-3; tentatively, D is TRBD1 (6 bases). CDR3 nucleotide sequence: TGTGCCAGCAGCTTGGAGACAGGAGACACAGATACGCAGTATTTT. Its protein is CASSLETGDTDTQYF.